Below, 27 T cell receptor beta chains from the same sample are listed, as sequenced in a study of blood T cell repertoires in COVID-19 (TCRdb year 2020). The library was obtained by the immunoSEQ multiplex PCR assay. TCRdb took this table from immuneACCESS and kept in-frame rearrangements with V and J called. Such tables lack part of the clones; where checked against another copy, unresolved V genes explain under half of the gap, and the rest is unexplained. This sample lists some 390,000 clones; around nine tenths were detected once. The top ten hold 1.7% of the sample. Sequencing was performed on PBMCs or T cells enriched from blood (not recorded which). The receptors were gathered from a young woman who had recovered from COVID-19.

Here the CDR3 reads CASSQGDRALQETQYF. In DNA, the CDR3 is TGTGCCAGCAGCCAAGGGGACAGGGCTTTGCAAGAGACCCAGTACTTC. V and J are TRBV14 and TRBJ2-5; TRBD1 aligns across 9 bases. Germline values: CDR1 SGHDN, CDR2 FVKESK. V dropped 1 base and J dropped 2; count of bases not matched to a gene: 5. CDR3 length: 16 amino acids.

This chain links TRBV5-6 with TRBJ1-6; no clear D gene. The V and J ends lost 5 bases and 3 bases respectively, with 6 bases between them. This CDR3 region has 13 residues. Germline V gene sequence: CDR1 SGHDT, CDR2 YYEEEE. The CDR3 region is CASSPGYNSPLHF. The DNA for the CDR3 is TGTGCCAGCAGTCCGGGCTATAATTCACCCCTCCACTTT.

This sequence joins TRBV3-1 (or the pseudogene TRBV3-2) and TRBJ1-2, with D possibly TRBD1 on 6 matching bases. Germline V gene sequence: CDR1 LGHDT, CDR2 YNNKEL (reference sequence). V was pared by 1 base and J by 6 bases, with 9 bases between. This CDR3 comprises 13 residues. The CDR3 region is CASSQGQGNGYTF. The CDR3 DNA reads TGTGCCAGCAGCCAAGGTCAGGGGAATGGCTACACCTTC.

This clone occurred once. The J gene is TRBJ1-5, the V gene TRBV29-1; 9 bases match TRBD1. Germline CDR1 SQVTM, CDR2 ANQGSEA. V shed 6 bases, J shed 5 bases, and the junction held 5 bases outside the gene matches. This CDR3 is built from 13 residues. Written as DNA, the CDR3 is TGCAGCGTACAGGGGGCCATGGATCAGCCCCAGCATTTT. Its protein is CSVQGAMDQPQHF.

The J gene is TRBJ2-1, the V gene TRBV19, with D possibly being TRBD1 (5 bases). Deletions cut 3 bases from V and 1 base from J, with 22 bases between. The CDR3 extends over 19 amino acids. CDR1 is LNHDA and CDR2 is SQIVND in the germline V gene (reference sequence). CDR3 in DNA: TGTGCCAGTAGTATTGGGGAAGAGGTTTTAGCAGGGTCCTACAATGAGCAGTTCTTC. Translation gives CASSIGEEVLAGSYNEQFF. The full variable domain, its missing parts supplied by reference TRBV19 and TRBJ2-1, is DGGITQSPKYLFRKEGQNVTLSCEQNLNHDAMYWYRQDPGQGLRLIYYSQIVNDFQKGDIAEGYSVSREKKESFPLTVTSAQKNPTAFYLCASSIGEEVLAGSYNEQFFGPGTRLTVL.

This sequence joins TRBV2 and TRBJ1-1, with TRBD1 matching over 9 bases. The V segment lost 3 bases and the J segment 1 base; nucleotides outside the gene matches: 3. The length of the CDR3 is 15 residues. Looked up from germline, CDR1 is SNHLY and CDR2 is FYNNEI. The CDR3, as DNA: TGTGCCAGCAGTGATACAGGGGGCCGGAACACTGAAGCTTTCTTT. Translating gives CASSDTGGRNTEAFF.

The V and J genes are TRBV14 and TRBJ1-1; D is unresolved. The CDR3 consists of 13 residues. Germline values: CDR1 SGHDN, CDR2 FVKESK. V was shortened by 1 base and J by 2 bases, with 5 bases between the two germline ends. CDR3 protein: CASSQVLNTEAFF. CDR3 DNA sequence: TGTGCCAGCAGCCAAGTTCTAAACACTGAAGCTTTCTTT.

This clone came up once. The chain carries TRBV7-9 and TRBJ2-3; 9 bases are shared with TRBD2. The ends lost 3 bases at V and 3 bases at J; junction bases unmatched: 7. This CDR3 comprises 16 residues. CDR1 is SEHNR, CDR2 FQNEAQ, per germline (reference sequence). DNA for the CDR3: TGTGCCAGCAGCTTTCAAGCGGGAGGCCCAACAGATACGCAGTATTTT. Its translation: CASSFQAGGPTDTQYF.

Here the CDR3 reads CASSLEANQPQHF. CDR3 bases: TGTGCCAGCAGCCTTGAGGCAAATCAGCCCCAGCATTTT. V and J are TRBV7-6 and TRBJ1-5; no clear D. Germline values: CDR1 SGHVS, CDR2 FNYEAQ. Deletions cut 5 bases from V and 4 bases from J, with 9 bases between. The CDR3 length is 13 residues.

The chain carries TRBV7-2 and TRBJ1-1, with D tentatively TRBD1 (5 bases). V was trimmed by 5 bases and J by 1 base, leaving 14 bases between them. This CDR3 has 15 residues. Germline-derived CDR1 and CDR2 are SGHTA and FQGNSA. The CDR3 nucleotides are TGTGCCAGCAGCGCGGGACCGCAGCAGAACACTGAAGCTTTCTTT. Its protein product is CASSAGPQQNTEAFF. The full variable domain, rest sourced from reference TRBV7-2 and TRBJ1-1, is GAGVSQSPSNKVTEKGKDVELRCDPISGHTALYWYRQSLGQGLEFLIYFQGNSAPDKSGLPSDRFSAERTGGSVSTLTIQRTQQEDSAVYLCASSAGPQQNTEAFFGQGTRLTVV.

CDR3 in DNA: TGCGCCAGCAGCCCGGGGCAGGGGAGTGTGGAGACCCAGTACTTC. The encoded protein is CASSPGQGSVETQYF. The chain is built from TRBV5-1 and TRBJ2-5; weak D call: TRBD1 (6 bases). V lost 4 bases to trimming and J lost 5 bases, with 18 bases between them. Germline V gene data show CDR1 as SGHRS and CDR2 as YFSETQ. The CDR3 is made up of 15 amino acids.

The CDR3 reads CSASRRDEAFF. The CDR3 DNA follows: TGCAGTGCTAGTAGGCGGGATGAAGCTTTCTTT. V and J are TRBV20-1 and TRBJ1-1, with no clear D. V lost 3 bases, J lost 7 bases, and 9 bases lay in between. CDR1 and CDR2 (germline): DFQATT, SNEGSKA (reference sequence). CDR3 length: 11 residues.

The chain uses TRBV5-1 and TRBJ1-4; no clear D. Germline V gene lookup returns CDR1 SGHRS and CDR2 YFSETQ. The CDR3 loop spans 11 amino acids. V was cut by 6 bases and J by 12 bases, with 12 bases left in between. CDR3 in DNA: TGCGCCAGCAAGTCTGAAGCGGAACTGTTTTTT. This codes for CASKSEAELFF.

This clone is a singleton in its sample. This chain uses TRBV7-3 with TRBJ2-3; TRBD2 agrees at 8 bases. The length of the CDR3 is 16 residues. V lost 6 bases to trimming and J lost 6 bases; unmatched junction nucleotides: 14. Per germline, CDR1 SGHTA and CDR2 FQGTGA. CDR3 coding DNA: TGTGCCAGCAGTCGGAGCGGGGGTCGAACGGTGGATACGCAGTATTTT. Protein product: CASSRSGGRTVDTQYF.

As regards this clone: Other DNA sequences within the sample encode an identical CDR3. J is TRBJ1-3 and V is TRBV28; D call uncertain. The length of the CDR3 is 13 residues. Trimming stripped 6 bases from V and 4 bases from J, with 10 bases between. Looked up from germline, CDR1 is MDHEN and CDR2 is SYDVKM. This CDR3 is CASRDSTGNTIYF. The CDR3 bases are TGTGCCAGCAGGGACTCCACAGGAAACACCATATATTTT.

This chain uses TRBV12-3 or TRBV12-4 with TRBJ1-5; TRBD1 aligns across 7 bases. This CDR3 region has 13 residues. V was clipped by 1 base and J by 7 bases; unmatched bases: 1. CDR3 amino acids: CASSLEGAQPQHF. CDR3 coding DNA: TGTGCCAGCAGTTTAGAGGGGGCGCAGCCCCAGCATTTT.

The chain links TRBV18 to TRBJ1-5, with TRBD1 as a possible D gene (5 bases). The CDR3 is made up of 15 amino acids. The germline V gene has CDR1 KGHSH and CDR2 LQKENI. Trimming took off 5 bases at V and 1 base at J, with 12 bases between the two ends. The CDR3 nucleotides read TGTGCCAGCTCAATCGCTGGGGCCAGCAATCAGCCCCAGCATTTT. It is translated as CASSIAGASNQPQHF.

The chain links TRBV7-6 to TRBJ2-3, with 7 bases aligning to TRBD1. The CDR3 loop spans 15 amino acids. Trimming removed 2 bases from V and 2 bases from J; junction bases left unmatched: 4. Looked up from germline, CDR1 is SGHVS and CDR2 is FNYEAQ. The CDR3, as DNA: TGTGCCAGCAGCTTACGGGACAGAGACACAGATACGCAGTATTTT. Translated: CASSLRDRDTDTQYF.

The chain joins TRBV10-3 to TRBJ1-2, with D maybe TRBD1 (5 bases). The CDR3 length is 13 residues. CDR1 and CDR2 (germline): ENHRY, SYGVKD. Trimming pared 1 base from V and 6 bases from J, leaving 9 bases between. The CDR3 sequence is CAISEWGVHGYTF. In nucleotides, the CDR3 is TGTGCCATCAGTGAGTGGGGGGTCCATGGCTACACCTTC.

The rearrangement uses TRBV27 and TRBJ2-7; D remains unclear. The germline V and J ends were trimmed by 6 bases and 1 base, with 10 bases remaining between them. Germline lookup yields CDR1 MNHEY and CDR2 SMNVEV (reference sequence). The CDR3 is 13 residues long. The CDR3: CASSKAGSYEQYF. DNA for the CDR3: TGTGCCAGCAGCAAAGCAGGATCCTACGAGCAGTACTTC.

The V call is TRBV2, the J call TRBJ1-2; 11 nucleotides align to TRBD1. The length of the CDR3 is 15 residues. V dropped 8 bases and J dropped 6; count of bases not matched to a gene: 11. Germline values: CDR1 SNHLY, CDR2 FYNNEI. The CDR3 region is CASRPLWDRGDGYTF. In nucleotides, the CDR3 is TGTGCCAGCCGACCCCTGTGGGACAGGGGGGATGGCTACACCTTC.

The chain employs TRBV30 and TRBJ2-7, with D possibly matching TRBD1 (5 bases). The CDR3 is 12 residues long. Germline values: CDR1 GTSNPN, CDR2 SVGIG (reference sequence). V lost 5 bases, J lost 0 bases, and 8 bases lay in between. The CDR3: CAWGHNSYEQYF. The DNA for the CDR3 is TGTGCCTGGGGACACAACTCCTACGAGCAGTACTTC.

This chain connects TRBV28 to TRBJ1-1; 8 bases agree with TRBD1. The CDR3 extends over 14 amino acids. Germline-derived CDR1 and CDR2 are MDHEN and SYDVKM. V shed 5 bases and J 5 bases; nucleotides not matched to a gene: 7. The CDR3: CASSPQGAWTEAFF. The DNA for the CDR3 is TGTGCCAGCAGTCCCCAGGGGGCGTGGACTGAAGCTTTCTTT.

This clone occurred once. J is TRBJ1-1 and V is TRBV3-1 (or the pseudogene TRBV3-2), with unresolved D. Trimming took 3 bases from V and 6 from J, leaving 14 bases between them. Germline CDR1 is LGHDT and CDR2 is YNNKEL (reference sequence). This CDR3 comprises 14 residues. The DNA for the CDR3 is TGTGCCAGCAGCCATTTGATCTTTGACTCTGAAGCTTTCTTT. Amino acid sequence: CASSHLIFDSEAFF.

The chain recombines TRBV7-2 with TRBJ1-5; 7 bases line up with TRBD1. The CDR3 has 13 amino acids. CDR1 and CDR2 (germline): SGHTA, FQGNSA. V lost 7 bases, J lost 1 base, and 1 base stayed unmatched. DNA of the CDR3: TGTGCCAGCAAAGGGGGCAGCAATCAGCCCCAGCATTTT. It is translated as CASKGGSNQPQHF.

The gene calls are TRBV7-9 and TRBJ2-5; 7 bases match TRBD2. The germline V gene encodes CDR1 SEHNR and CDR2 FQNEAQ (reference sequence). This CDR3 spans 13 amino acids. V dropped 5 bases and J dropped 5; count of bases not matched to a gene: 5. The CDR3 loop reads CASSVGGSETQYF. The CDR3 nucleotides read TGTGCCAGCAGCGTCGGGGGGTCGGAGACCCAGTACTTC.

The chain uses TRBV28 and TRBJ2-7, with TRBD1 as a possible D gene (5 bases). V was shortened by 4 bases and J by 3 bases, with 13 bases between the two germline ends. CDR1 is MDHEN and CDR2 is SYDVKM in the germline V gene. The CDR3 has 14 residues. The CDR3 DNA reads TGTGCCAGCAGTTCGATCGTCAGGGTCTACGAGCAGTACTTC. This sequence encodes CASSSIVRVYEQYF.